This is a list of T cell receptor beta chains from one sample in a study of cytomegalovirus exposure and HLA in healthy donors. Assay: immunoSEQ multiplex PCR; the TCRdb copy retains only in-frame clones and omits some. The repertoire holds roughly 100,000 clones, around 70% seen once, with over 13% in the top ten. Sequenced material: PBMCs. The source of these receptors is a woman between 45 and 60 years old in good health and CMV-seropositive. Both conserved end residues are part of each CDR3. The D gene is left open where the match is weak. Size tells how often a clone was seen (once, few, many) or the class of an expanded clone, and some rows leave it out.

j_gene,abundance,v_gene,d_gene,CDR3aa,CDR3nt
TRBJ1-3,.,TRBV6-5,TRBD1,CASSLQGTGNTIYF,TGTGCCAGCAGTCTACAGGGGACTGGAAACACCATATATTTT
TRBJ2-1,few,TRBV7-2,TRBD1,CASRWTGANEQFF,TGTGCCAGCAGATGGACAGGGGCCAATGAGCAGTTCTTC
TRBJ2-7,.,TRBV18,TRBD1,CASSLGQGKIHEQYF,TGTGCCAGCTCCTTGGGACAGGGCAAAATCCACGAGCAGTACTTC
TRBJ2-1,.,TRBV7-7,TRBD2,CASSQGVAGSPEQFF,TGTGCCAGCAGCCAGGGAGTAGCGGGATCCCCTGAGCAGTTCTTC
TRBJ1-5,.,TRBV4-1,.,CASSDQGIGNQPQHF,TGCGCCAGCAGCGACCAGGGGATCGGCAATCAGCCCCAGCATTTT
TRBJ2-2,.,TRBV7-2,TRBD1,CASSTRQGWTGELFF,TGTGCCAGCAGCACAAGACAGGGATGGACCGGGGAGCTGTTTTTT
TRBJ2-7,.,TRBV28,.,CASSPTLYEQYF,TGTGCCAGCAGCCCGACTCTGTACGAGCAGTACTTC
TRBJ2-5,.,TRBV7-7,TRBD1,CASSSRGQGEETQYF,TGTGCTAGCAGCTCCAGGGGACAGGGAGAGGAGACCCAGTACTTC
TRBJ2-7,.,TRBV7-2,TRBD1,CASTLFDRASYEQYF,TGTGCCAGCACCCTGTTCGACAGGGCCTCCTACGAGCAGTACTTC
TRBJ1-5,.,TRBV19,TRBD1,CASSAGQGAGQPRHF,TGTGCCAGTAGTGCGGGACAGGGGGCCGGTCAGCCCCGGCATTTT
TRBJ2-6,.,TRBV19,.,CASSIDRTDSGANVLTF,TGTGCCAGTAGTATAGACAGGACAGACTCTGGGGCCAACGTCCTGACTTTC
TRBJ1-4,.,TRBV5-1,.,CASSLAGVRNEKLFF,TGCGCCAGCAGCTTGGCGGGGGTTCGAAATGAAAAACTGTTTTTT
TRBJ2-7,.,TRBV9,.,CASSVGDRDSREQYF,TGTGCCAGCAGCGTAGGCGACAGGGACTCTAGGGAGCAGTACTTC
TRBJ2-7,once,TRBV4-2,.,CASSQVRGTGEQYF,TGTGCCAGCAGCCAAGTAAGGGGAACGGGTGAGCAGTACTTC
TRBJ1-1,.,TRBV12-5,.,CASAPGEWNTEAFF,TGTGCTAGTGCCCCAGGGGAGTGGAACACTGAAGCTTTCTTT
TRBJ2-1,few,TRBV28,TRBD2,CASSPPPPLAGGRYNEQFF,TGTGCCAGCAGTCCCCCACCTCCCTTAGCGGGAGGGCGGTACAATGAGCAGTTCTTC
TRBJ1-2,few,TRBV29-1,.,CSAGTPDYGYTF,TGCAGCGCCGGGACACCAGACTATGGCTACACCTTC
TRBJ2-7,few,TRBV28,.,CASSLWSVTGGDYEQYF,TGTGCCAGCAGTTTATGGAGTGTAACAGGGGGGGACTACGAGCAGTACTTC
TRBJ1-2,.,TRBV6-1,TRBD1,CAVGTVPNYGYTF,TGTGCAGTCGGGACAGTCCCTAACTATGGCTACACCTTC
TRBJ1-2,few,TRBV6-5,.,CASRLSGATNYGYTF,TGTGCCAGCAGGCTATCAGGGGCTACAAACTATGGCTACACCTTC
TRBJ1-1,.,TRBV28,.,CASSETVNTEAFF,TGTGCCAGCAGCGAGACAGTGAACACTGAAGCTTTCTTT
TRBJ2-5,.,TRBV5-6,TRBD1,CASSFGTGVSETQYF,TGTGCCAGCAGCTTCGGGACAGGGGTATCAGAGACCCAGTACTTC
TRBJ1-2,.,TRBV27,.,CASSFYQGSNYGYTF,TGTGCCAGCAGTTTCTACCAGGGTTCTAACTATGGCTACACCTTC
TRBJ2-4,.,TRBV5-1,.,CASSLDGLAKNIQYF,TGCGCCAGCAGCTTGGACGGTCTAGCCAAAAACATTCAGTACTTC
TRBJ2-7,once,TRBV9,.,CASSTRFESSEQYF,TGTGCCAGCAGCACCCGTTTCGAGTCCTCCGAGCAGTACTTC
TRBJ2-3,.,TRBV5-1,TRBD1,CASSRGQTDTQYF,TGCGCCAGCAGCAGGGGGCAGACCGACACGCAGTATTTT
TRBJ1-1,.,TRBV13,TRBD1,CASSRLGTGTMNTEAFF,TGTGCCAGCAGCCGATTGGGGACAGGGACTATGAACACTGAAGCTTTCTTT
TRBJ1-5,.,TRBV28,.,CASSLGQRQPQHF,TGTGCCAGCAGTCTCGGACAACGGCAGCCCCAGCATTTT
TRBJ1-1,.,TRBV7-9,TRBD1,CPSSPGQGYMNTEAFF,TGTCCCAGCAGCCCCGGACAGGGATATATGAACACTGAAGCTTTCTTT
TRBJ2-5,.,TRBV4-1,.,CASSQEWFREQETQYF,TGCGCCAGCAGCCAAGAATGGTTTCGGGAGCAAGAGACCCAGTACTTC
TRBJ1-4,.,TRBV19,TRBD1,CASRSLGQGEDEKLFF,TGTGCCAGTAGGTCACTCGGACAGGGTGAAGATGAAAAACTGTTTTTT
TRBJ2-7,.,TRBV5-1,.,CASSLDRYYEQYF,TGCGCCAGCAGCTTGGACAGGTACTACGAGCAGTACTTC
TRBJ1-6,.,TRBV5-4,.,CASSLDSANSPLHF,TGTGCCAGCAGCTTGGACAGTGCTAATTCACCCCTCCACTTT
TRBJ2-7,.,TRBV28,TRBD2,CASLRTSGYEQYF,TGTGCCAGTCTCCGGACTAGCGGCTACGAGCAGTACTTC
TRBJ1-6,.,TRBV28,.,CASSPGISPLHF,TGTGCCAGCAGTCCGGGGATTTCACCCCTCCACTTT
TRBJ2-1,.,TRBV7-9,TRBD1,CASSASGTGVKNEQFF,TGTGCCAGCAGCGCGTCCGGGACAGGGGTGAAAAATGAGCAGTTCTTC
TRBJ2-7,once,TRBV6-5,.,CASSPPGGRYEQYF,TGTGCCAGCAGTCCCCCGGGGGGCAGGTACGAGCAGTACTTC
TRBJ2-7,few,TRBV6-5,.,CASSYSGQLVAEQYF,TGTGCCAGCAGTTACTCGGGGCAGCTCGTAGCCGAGCAGTACTTC
TRBJ2-1,few,TRBV11-2,.,CASSLRKGHYNEQFF,TGTGCCAGCAGCCTGAGGAAGGGACACTACAATGAGCAGTTCTTC
TRBJ2-7,.,TRBV6-1,.,CASSEQGNEQYF,TGTGCCAGCAGTGAACAGGGGAACGAGCAGTACTTC
TRBJ2-5,.,TRBV11-3,.,CASSDRTGLLGQETQYF,TGTGCCAGCAGCGACCGAACGGGACTCCTCGGGCAGGAGACCCAGTACTTC
TRBJ2-7,.,TRBV7-2,TRBD2,CASSTLAGYAYEQYF,TGTGCCAGCAGCACACTAGCGGGATATGCCTACGAGCAGTACTTC
TRBJ1-3,few,TRBV28,.,CASSFDYGQSSGNTIYF,TGTGCCAGCAGTTTTGATTACGGACAGAGCTCTGGAAACACCATATATTTT
TRBJ1-2,.,TRBV27,.,CASSLYPRGNYGYTF,TGTGCCAGCAGTTTATACCCCAGGGGAAACTATGGCTACACCTTC
TRBJ2-7,.,TRBV6-5,.,CASSASDEQYF,TGTGCCAGCAGCGCAAGCGACGAGCAGTACTTC
TRBJ2-5,few,TRBV7-8,.,CASSKTAGFGAQYF,TGTGCCAGCAGCAAAACGGCAGGGTTTGGAGCCCAGTACTTC
TRBJ2-6,.,TRBV29-1,.,CSVALQVVFGGANVLTF,TGCAGCGTCGCTCTACAGGTAGTCTTCGGTGGGGCCAACGTCCTGACTTTC
TRBJ2-1,.,TRBV5-1,.,CASSLGPASAEQFF,TGCGCCAGCAGCTTGGGTCCAGCGTCGGCTGAGCAGTTCTTC